This T cell receptor (beta chain) was captured in a study of OX40 agonist ivuxolimab in advanced cancers. At the level of the study: Patients were given ivuxolimab, an antibody that agonizes OX40 (CD134).

Only in-frame clones appear in the TCRdb table, and some are missing; sequencing was by immunoSEQ multiplex PCR. The sample shows about 31,000 clones, 75% to 90% of them seen only once. Of note for this clone: Its antigen is currently unknown.

Findings and caveats of the study: Clonal expansion by week 6 occurred in CD4+ and CD8+ blood T cells (at 0.1 to 3.0 mg/kg).

The CDR3 covers 16 residues. V lost 7 bases and J lost 0, with 16 bases in between. Germline values: CDR1 PRHDT, CDR2 FYEKMQ (reference sequence). The clonotype comes from an adult with an advanced solid tumor such as melanoma, head and neck, liver or kidney cancer. The source material was CD4+ or CD8+ T cells sorted from blood, sampled in a trial of the OX40 agonist ivuxolimab. The rearrangement joins TRBV13 to TRBJ1-3; D uncertain. Written as DNA, the CDR3 is TGTGCCAGCACCGTGGTTGGTCAAATCTCTGGAAACACCATATATTTT. It codes for CASTVVGQISGNTIYF.